Listed here are 10 T cell receptor beta chains from one sample, sequenced in a study of T cell repertoires in cytomegalovirus infection. Using its own MiXCR run on the reads, TCRdb lists one record per CDR3 protein. The table has roughly 630,000 distinct CDR3 sequences, roughly 24% seen once. Sequenced material: CD8+ T cells from PBMCs. These receptors all stem from a human donor in good health (CMV status not recorded). Some clones in this sample may be carry-over from other donors' samples.

The count of this clonotype is one. The genes are TRBV7-6 and TRBJ2-7; 8 bases match TRBD1. The CDR3 has 14 residues. From germline, CDR1 is SGHVS and CDR2 FNYEAQ. V lost 3 bases, J lost 6 bases, and 7 bases stayed unmatched. The CDR3 nucleotides are TGTGCCAGCAGCTTTGGGACAGGAACCGGCGAGCAGTACTTC. It yields the protein CASSFGTGTGEQYF.

This clonotype turned up a few times. The chain has TRBV27 and TRBJ1-1, with TRBD1 as a possible D gene (6 bases). V was pared by 9 bases and J by 1 base, with 9 bases between. Germline lookup yields CDR1 MNHEY and CDR2 SMNVEV (reference sequence). CDR3 length: 12 amino acids. DNA of the CDR3: TGTGCCAGTCAGACAGGGAACACTGAAGCTTTCTTT. It is translated as CASQTGNTEAFF.

This sequence joins TRBV5-5 and TRBJ1-1; 11 bases fit TRBD1. The CDR3 has 15 amino acids. J was trimmed by 4 bases and V by 2 bases; bases with no gene match: 4. The germline V gene encodes CDR1 SGHKS and CDR2 YYEKEE (reference sequence). CDR3 sequence reads: CASSFEDRGLTEAFF. The DNA for the CDR3 is TGTGCCAGCAGCTTCGAGGACAGGGGGCTCACTGAAGCTTTCTTT. The variable domain in full, with the rest retrieved from reference TRBV5-5 and TRBJ1-1, is DAGVTQSPTHLIKTRGQQVTLRCSPISGHKSVSWYQQVLGQGPQFIFQYYEKEERGRGNFPDRFSARQFPNYSSELNVNALLLGDSALYLCASSFEDRGLTEAFFGQGTRLTVV.

This clonotype was detected ten times or more. V gene TRBV12-3 or TRBV12-4 combines with J gene TRBJ1-1, with unresolved D. Trimming removed 4 bases from V and 1 base from J, with 7 bases in between. CDR3 length equals 13 residues. The CDR3 protein is CASSYTPNTEAFF. CDR3 nucleotide sequence: TGTGCCAGCAGTTATACACCGAACACTGAAGCTTTCTTT.

J is TRBJ2-7 and V is TRBV4-1; 9 bases align to TRBD2. This CDR3 region has 15 residues. Germline CDR1 and CDR2: MGHRA and YSYEKL. Germline trimming cut 5 bases from V and 2 bases from J; bases unmatched to any gene: 7. For the CDR3, the DNA is TGCGCCAGCAGCGGCCTAGCGGGGCAGACCTACGAGCAGTACTTC. This sequence encodes CASSGLAGQTYEQYF.

As to this clonotype: One end of the junction is discordant with germline, which a read error may explain. J is TRBJ1-5 and V is TRBV28; 8 bases match TRBD1. Germline V lookup: CDR1 MDHEN, CDR2 SYDVKM. The CDR3 extends over 14 amino acids. The CDR3, as DNA: TGTGCCAACAGTCTAAACAGGGGGACTCAGCCCCAGCATTTT. Its protein is CANSLNRGTQPQHF.

V gene TRBV28 combines with J gene TRBJ1-5; D call uncertain. The V gene's germline CDR1 is MDHEN and CDR2 SYDVKM. This CDR3 comprises 13 residues. V was shortened by 3 bases and J by 5 bases, with 8 bases between the two germline ends. This CDR3 is CASSFGGDQPQHF. Here the CDR3 DNA reads TGTGCCAGCAGTTTCGGCGGGGATCAGCCCCAGCATTTT.

The rearrangement uses TRBV20-1 and TRBJ2-1; 8 positions agree with TRBD2. After removal of 5 bases from V and 5 bases from J, the junction contained 8 bases not matched to a gene. Per germline, CDR1 DFQATT and CDR2 SNEGSKA (reference sequence). The CDR3 totals 14 residues. The CDR3 loop reads CSAPPGLVNNEQFF. The CDR3 bases are TGCAGTGCTCCTCCGGGACTAGTGAACAATGAGCAGTTCTTC.

This clonotype was observed a few times. A much larger clone lies one base from this, so it may be a read error. Because it lacks the conserved phenylalanine or tryptophan at the end, this CDR3 is likely a read error. The genes are TRBV6-2 or TRBV6-3 and TRBJ2-2; no definite D call. CDR3 length: 14 amino acids. Germline assignment: CDR1 MNHEY and CDR2 SVGEGT. The V end was cut by 3 bases, the J end by 0 bases, with 5 bases between. The CDR3 region is CASSYDTNTGELFS. CDR3 nucleotide sequence: TGTGCCAGCAGTTATGACACGAACACCGGGGAGCTGTTTTCT.

The chain uses TRBV6-1 and TRBJ1-6; D is unclear. The CDR3 has 14 amino acids. Germline CDR1 is MNHNS and CDR2 is SASEGT. V lost 3 bases and J lost 11, with 14 bases in between. CDR3: CASSDGLASAPLHF. CDR3 DNA sequence: TGTGCCAGCAGTGACGGACTGGCGTCGGCACCCCTCCACTTT.